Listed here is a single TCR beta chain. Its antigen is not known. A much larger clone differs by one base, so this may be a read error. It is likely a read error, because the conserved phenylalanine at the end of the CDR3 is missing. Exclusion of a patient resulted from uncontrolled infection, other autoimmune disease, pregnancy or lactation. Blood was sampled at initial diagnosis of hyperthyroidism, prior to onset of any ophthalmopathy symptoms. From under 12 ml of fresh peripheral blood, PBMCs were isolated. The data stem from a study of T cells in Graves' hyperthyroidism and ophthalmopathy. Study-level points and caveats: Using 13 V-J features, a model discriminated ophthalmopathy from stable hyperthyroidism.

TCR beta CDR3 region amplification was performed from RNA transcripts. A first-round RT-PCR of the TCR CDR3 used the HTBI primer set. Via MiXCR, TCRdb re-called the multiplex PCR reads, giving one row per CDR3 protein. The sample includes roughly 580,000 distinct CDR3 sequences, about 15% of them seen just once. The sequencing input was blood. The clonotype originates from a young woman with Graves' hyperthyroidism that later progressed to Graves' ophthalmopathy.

CDR3 amino acids: CSAPLETQYL. The DNA of the CDR3 is TGCAGTGCCCCCTTAGAGACCCAGTACCTC. This chain connects TRBV20-1 to TRBJ2-5; D gene ambiguous. Germline V lookup: CDR1 DFQATT, CDR2 SNEGSKA (reference sequence). The CDR3 has 10 amino acids. Trimming took 6 bases from V and 4 from J, leaving 6 bases between them.